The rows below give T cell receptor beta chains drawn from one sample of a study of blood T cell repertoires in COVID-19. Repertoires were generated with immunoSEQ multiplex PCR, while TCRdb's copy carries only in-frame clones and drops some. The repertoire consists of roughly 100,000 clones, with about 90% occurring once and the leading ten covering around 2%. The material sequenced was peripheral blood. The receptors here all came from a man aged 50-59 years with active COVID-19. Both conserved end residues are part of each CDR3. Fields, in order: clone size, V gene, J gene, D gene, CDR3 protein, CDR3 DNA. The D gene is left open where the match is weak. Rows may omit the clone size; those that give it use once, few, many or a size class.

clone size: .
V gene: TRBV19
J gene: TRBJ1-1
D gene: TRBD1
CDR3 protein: CASSTQGRTEAFF
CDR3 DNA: TGTGCCAGTAGTACACAGGGGCGAACTGAAGCTTTCTTT

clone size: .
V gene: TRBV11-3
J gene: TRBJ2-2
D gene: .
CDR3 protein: CASSPSRGANTGELFF
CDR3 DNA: TGTGCCAGCAGTCCCAGTCGGGGGGCCAACACCGGGGAGCTGTTTTTT

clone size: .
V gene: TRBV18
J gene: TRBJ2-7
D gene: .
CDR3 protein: CASSPFDRRGYEQYF
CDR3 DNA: TGTGCCAGCTCACCCTTCGACAGGAGAGGCTACGAGCAGTACTTC

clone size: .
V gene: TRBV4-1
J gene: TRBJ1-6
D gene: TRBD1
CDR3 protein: CASSQVFTGGSPLHF
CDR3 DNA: TGCGCCAGCAGCCAAGTTTTCACAGGGGGATCACCCCTCCACTTT

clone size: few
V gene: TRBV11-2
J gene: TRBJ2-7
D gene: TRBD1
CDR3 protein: CASSSPRGNSYEQYF
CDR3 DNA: TGTGCCAGCAGCTCCCCCAGGGGGAACTCCTACGAGCAGTACTTC

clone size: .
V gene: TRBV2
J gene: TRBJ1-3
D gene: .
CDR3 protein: CASSEIAGGSGNTIYF
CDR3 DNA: TGTGCCAGCAGTGAAATCGCGGGAGGCTCTGGAAACACCATATATTTT

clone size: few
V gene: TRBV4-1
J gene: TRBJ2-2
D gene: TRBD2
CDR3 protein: CASRQLAGGSGELFF
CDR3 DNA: TGCGCCAGCAGGCAACTAGCGGGGGGATCAGGGGAGCTGTTTTTT

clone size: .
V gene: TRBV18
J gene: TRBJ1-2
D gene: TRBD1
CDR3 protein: CASSPETGPNYGYTF
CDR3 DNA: TGTGCCAGCTCACCAGAGACAGGGCCGAACTATGGCTACACCTTC

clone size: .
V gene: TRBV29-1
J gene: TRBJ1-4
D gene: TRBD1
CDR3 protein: CSAPGGGQGEKLFF
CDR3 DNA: TGCAGCGCTCCTGGGGGAGGACAGGGTGAAAAACTGTTTTTT

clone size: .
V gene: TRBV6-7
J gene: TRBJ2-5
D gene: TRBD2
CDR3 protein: CASSYYETSGGLREQETQYF
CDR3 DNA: TGTGCCAGCAGTTACTACGAAACTAGCGGGGGGCTCCGTGAACAAGAGACCCAGTACTTC

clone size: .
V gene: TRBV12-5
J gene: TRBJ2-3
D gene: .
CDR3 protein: CASGLVSQGGDTQYF
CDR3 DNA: TGTGCTAGTGGTTTGGTTTCTCAGGGGGGCGATACGCAGTATTTT

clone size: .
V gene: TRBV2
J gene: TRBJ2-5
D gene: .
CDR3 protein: CASMQLETQYF
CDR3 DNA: TGTGCCAGCATGCAGTTGGAGACCCAGTACTTC

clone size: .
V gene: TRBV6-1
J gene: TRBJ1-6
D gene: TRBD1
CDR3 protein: CASSGAGQGNSPLHF
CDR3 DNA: TGTGCCAGCAGTGGAGCGGGACAGGGGAATTCACCCCTCCACTTT

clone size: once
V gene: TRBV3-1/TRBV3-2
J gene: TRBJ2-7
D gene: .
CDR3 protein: CASSPLAGAYEQYF
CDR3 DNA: TGTGCCAGCAGCCCCCTTGCGGGGGCTTACGAGCAGTACTTC

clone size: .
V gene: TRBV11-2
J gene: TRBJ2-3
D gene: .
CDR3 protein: CASSPGRVGTQYF
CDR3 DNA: TGTGCCAGCAGCCCCGGGCGGGTCGGGACGCAGTATTTT

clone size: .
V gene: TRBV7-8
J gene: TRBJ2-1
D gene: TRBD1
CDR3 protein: CASGHRGNNEQFF
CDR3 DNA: TGTGCCAGCGGTCACAGGGGCAACAATGAGCAGTTCTTC

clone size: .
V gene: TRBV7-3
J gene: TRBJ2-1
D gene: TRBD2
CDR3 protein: CASSPRVAGNREQFF
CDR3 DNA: TGTGCCAGCAGCCCCCGGGTAGCGGGGAATCGTGAGCAGTTCTTC

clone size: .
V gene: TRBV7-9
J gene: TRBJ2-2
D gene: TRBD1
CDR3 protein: CASRTDRGRTGELFF
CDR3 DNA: TGTGCCAGCAGAACTGACAGGGGTAGGACCGGGGAGCTGTTTTTT

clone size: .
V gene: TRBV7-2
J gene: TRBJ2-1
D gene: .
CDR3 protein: CASSLTGGGIYNEQFF
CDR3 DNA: TGTGCCAGCAGCTTAACAGGCGGAGGGATCTACAATGAGCAGTTCTTC

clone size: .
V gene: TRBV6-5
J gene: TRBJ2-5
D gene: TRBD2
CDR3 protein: CASRRTSGGEETQYF
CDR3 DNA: TGTGCCAGCAGACGGACTAGCGGGGGGGAAGAGACCCAGTACTTC

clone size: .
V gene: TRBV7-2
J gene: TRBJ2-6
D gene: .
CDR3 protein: CASITGSGANVLTF
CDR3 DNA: TGTGCCAGCATAACAGGGTCCGGGGCCAACGTCCTGACTTTC

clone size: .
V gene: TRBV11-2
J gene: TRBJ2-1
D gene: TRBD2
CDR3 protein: CASSLGLAGGPRYNEQFF
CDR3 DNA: TGTGCCAGCAGCTTGGGGTTAGCGGGGGGGCCAAGGTACAATGAGCAGTTCTTC

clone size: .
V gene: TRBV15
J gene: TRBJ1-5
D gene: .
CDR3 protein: CATSILGARGHQPQHF
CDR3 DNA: TGTGCCACCAGCATTCTTGGAGCACGAGGGCATCAGCCCCAGCATTTT

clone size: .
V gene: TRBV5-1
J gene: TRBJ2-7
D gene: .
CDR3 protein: CASSLVGLTSPIGGQYF
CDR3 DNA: TGCGCCAGCAGCTTGGTTGGACTCACGAGCCCTATAGGGGGGCAGTACTTC

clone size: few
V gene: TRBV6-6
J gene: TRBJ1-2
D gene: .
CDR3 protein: CASSSRGSGGYTF
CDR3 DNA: TGTGCCAGCAGTTCTCGGGGTTCAGGTGGCTACACCTTC

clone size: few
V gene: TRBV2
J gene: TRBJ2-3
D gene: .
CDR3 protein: CATERDITDTQYF
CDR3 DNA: TGTGCCACAGAGAGAGACATCACAGATACGCAGTATTTT

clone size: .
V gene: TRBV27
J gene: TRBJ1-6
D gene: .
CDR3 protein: CASSLEGSNSPLHF
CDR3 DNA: TGTGCCAGCAGTTTAGAGGGAAGCAATTCACCCCTCCACTTT

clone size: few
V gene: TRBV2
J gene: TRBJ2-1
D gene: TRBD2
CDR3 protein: CAGRGEGNNEQFF
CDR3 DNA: TGTGCCGGGCGGGGGGAAGGAAATAATGAGCAGTTCTTC

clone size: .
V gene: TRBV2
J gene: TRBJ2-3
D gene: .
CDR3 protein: CASGDPISTDTQYF
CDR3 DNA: TGTGCCAGCGGAGACCCTATTAGCACAGATACGCAGTATTTT

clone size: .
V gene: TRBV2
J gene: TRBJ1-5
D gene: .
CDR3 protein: CASRAPALGTLEYSNQPQHF
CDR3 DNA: TGTGCCAGCAGGGCACCCGCCCTTGGGACACTAGAATATAGCAATCAGCCCCAGCATTTT